This T cell receptor (beta chain) is from a study of vaccination and CD4 T cells after COVID-19. Treatment in this sample: roughly nine-day PBMC culture with coronavirus spike peptide pools or control peptides (ViraFEST assay). This clonotype showed up just a few times. What it recognizes is unknown. With the Oncomine TCR Beta short-read assay, DNA from cultured CD4+ T cells was sequenced. TCRdb re-called the PCR reads with MiXCR, one entry per CDR3 protein. This sample yields around 20,000 distinct CDR3 sequences, of which less than 70% are seen a single time; about 13% belongs to the top ten. Input material: CD4+ T cells from blood, cultured in vitro. The source is a human donor who had recovered from COVID-19.

CDR3 sequence reads: CASRRQGDTEAFF. CDR3 bases: TGTGCCAGCAGGAGACAGGGGGACACTGAAGCTTTCTTT. This chain joins TRBV7-2 and TRBJ1-1, with 9 bases identical to TRBD1. This CDR3 region has 13 residues. Germline lookup yields CDR1 SGHTA and CDR2 FQGNSA. V shed 6 bases, J shed 3 bases, and the junction held 2 bases outside the gene matches.